This TCR beta chain was captured by sequencing in a study of blood T cells in healthy people across ages. Study-level results: It was held that the diversity estimates obtained from one million T cells were underestimates.

A J-beta primer mix and a sample-barcoded 5' primer were used in a second PCR of about 6 to 12 cycles. TCRdb independently ran MiXCR on the 5' RACE reads; one entry per CDR3 protein. Among 800,000 or so distinct CDR3 sequences listed, around 62% were seen once. Every donor provided roughly 9.1 milliliters of peripheral blood. Extraction yielded at least 5 micrograms of total RNA per sample. In its sample, this clonotype was seen once. Its antigen remains unidentified. The sequenced sample was blood. The receptor comes from a man aged 25-45 years in good health.

DNA of the CDR3: TGCGCCAGCAGCCTAGAAAAAGCCTCCTACGAGCAGTACTTC. Translated, it gives CASSLEKASYEQYF. The V call is TRBV4-3, the J call TRBJ2-7, with D uncertain. This CDR3 comprises 14 residues. Germline lookup yields CDR1 LGHNA and CDR2 YSLEER. Trimming removed 4 bases from V and 0 bases from J, with 10 bases in between.